This T cell receptor beta chain emerged from a study of blood T cell repertoires in COVID-19. Study-level information: PBMCs, B-cell-depleted T cells, or T cells provided the cDNA or gDNA that made up the material.

Original methodology: By means of reference gene primer amplification, nucleated cell counts were estimated. This table comes from immunoSEQ multiplex PCR, and its TCRdb copy is limited to in-frame clones, with some not included. V and J calls plus clone size are reproduced from that table; the DNA served to infer D and trimming. This sample has around 33,000 clones, with roughly three quarters found just once. This CDR3 has 17 residues. The receptor's source is a human donor in a cohort sampled during active COVID-19. Sequencing used peripheral blood. V gene TRBV21-1 combines with J gene TRBJ2-7; the D call in the table, TRBD1, was not verified against the DNA. TRBV21-1 is termed a pseudogene. This chain's CDR3 is CASTQTNGDRSCYEQYF. The CDR3 DNA is TGTGCCAGCACCCAGACTAACGGGGACAGGAGTTGTTACGAGCAGTACTTC.